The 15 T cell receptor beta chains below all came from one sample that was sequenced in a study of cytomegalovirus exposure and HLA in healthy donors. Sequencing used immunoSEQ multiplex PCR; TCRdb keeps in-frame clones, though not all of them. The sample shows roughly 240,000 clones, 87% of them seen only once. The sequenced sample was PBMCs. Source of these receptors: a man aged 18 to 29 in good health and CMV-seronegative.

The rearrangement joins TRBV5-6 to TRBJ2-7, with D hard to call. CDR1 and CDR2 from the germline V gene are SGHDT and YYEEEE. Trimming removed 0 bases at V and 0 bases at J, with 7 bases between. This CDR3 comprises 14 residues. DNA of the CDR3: TGTGCCAGCAGCTTGGGTCCCCGCTCCTACGAGCAGTACTTC. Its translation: CASSLGPRSYEQYF.

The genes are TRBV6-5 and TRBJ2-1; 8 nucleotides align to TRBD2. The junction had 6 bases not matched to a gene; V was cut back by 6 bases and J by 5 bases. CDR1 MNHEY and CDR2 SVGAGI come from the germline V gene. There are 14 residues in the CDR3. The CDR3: CASSRGGTNNEQFF. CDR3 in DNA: TGTGCCAGCAGCCGCGGGGGGACAAACAATGAGCAGTTCTTC.

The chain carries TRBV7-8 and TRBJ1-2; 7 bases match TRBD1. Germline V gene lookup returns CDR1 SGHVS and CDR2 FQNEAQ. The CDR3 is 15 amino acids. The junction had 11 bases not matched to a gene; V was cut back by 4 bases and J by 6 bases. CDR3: CASSSLGGQNNGYTF. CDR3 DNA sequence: TGTGCCAGCAGCTCCCTGGGGGGACAGAACAATGGCTACACCTTC.

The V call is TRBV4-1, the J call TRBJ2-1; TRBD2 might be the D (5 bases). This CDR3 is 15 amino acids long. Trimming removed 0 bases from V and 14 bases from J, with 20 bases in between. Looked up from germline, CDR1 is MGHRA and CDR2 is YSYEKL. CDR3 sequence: CASSQELSIGLREFF. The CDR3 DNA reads TGCGCCAGCAGCCAAGAATTAAGTATCGGACTCCGGGAGTTCTTC.

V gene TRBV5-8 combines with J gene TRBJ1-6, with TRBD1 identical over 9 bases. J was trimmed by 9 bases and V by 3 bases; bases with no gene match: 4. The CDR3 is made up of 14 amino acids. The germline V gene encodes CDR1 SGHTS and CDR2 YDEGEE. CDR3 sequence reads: CASSYGQGSSPLHF. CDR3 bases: TGTGCCAGCAGCTACGGACAGGGGAGTTCACCCCTCCACTTT.

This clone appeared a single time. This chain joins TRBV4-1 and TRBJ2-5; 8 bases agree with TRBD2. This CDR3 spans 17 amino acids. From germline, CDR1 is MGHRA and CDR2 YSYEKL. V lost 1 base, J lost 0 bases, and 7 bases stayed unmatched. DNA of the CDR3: TGCGCCAGCAGCCAAGGGTCTCGCGGGGGGTACCAAGAGACCCAGTACTTC. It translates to CASSQGSRGGYQETQYF.

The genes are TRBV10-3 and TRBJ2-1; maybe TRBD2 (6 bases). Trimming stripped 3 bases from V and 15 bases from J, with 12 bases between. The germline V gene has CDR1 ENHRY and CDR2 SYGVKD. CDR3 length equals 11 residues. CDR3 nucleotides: TGTGCCATCAGTGATGGGGGAGGAGTGTTCTTC. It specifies CAISDGGGVFF.

The CDR3: CASSLERGGTGELFF. The CDR3 nucleotides are TGTGCCAGCAGCTTGGAGAGGGGGGGCACCGGGGAGCTGTTTTTT. The chain combines TRBV6-1 with TRBJ2-2; D possibly corresponds to TRBD2 (7 bases). The CDR3 spans 15 residues. Trimming pared 6 bases from V and 4 bases from J, leaving 15 bases between. Germline V gene data show CDR1 as MNHNS and CDR2 as SASEGT.

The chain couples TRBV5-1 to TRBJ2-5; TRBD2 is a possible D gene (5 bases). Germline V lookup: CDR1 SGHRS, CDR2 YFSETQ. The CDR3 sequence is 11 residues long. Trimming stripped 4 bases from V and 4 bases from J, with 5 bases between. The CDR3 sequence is CASSEGETQYF. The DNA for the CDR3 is TGCGCCAGCAGCGAGGGAGAGACCCAGTACTTC.

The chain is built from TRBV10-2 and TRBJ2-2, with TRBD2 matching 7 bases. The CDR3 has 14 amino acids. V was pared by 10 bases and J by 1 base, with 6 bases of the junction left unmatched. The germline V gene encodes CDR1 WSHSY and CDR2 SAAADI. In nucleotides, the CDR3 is TGCGCCACCTCAAGCGGGGTGAACACCGGGGAGCTGTTTTTT. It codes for CATSSGVNTGELFF.

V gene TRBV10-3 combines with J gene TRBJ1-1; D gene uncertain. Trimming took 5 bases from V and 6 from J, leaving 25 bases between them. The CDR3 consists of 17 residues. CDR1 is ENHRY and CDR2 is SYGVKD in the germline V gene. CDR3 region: CAISPTRGINSPAEAFF. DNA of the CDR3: TGTGCCATCAGTCCCACCCGGGGTATTAACTCACCGGCTGAAGCTTTCTTT.

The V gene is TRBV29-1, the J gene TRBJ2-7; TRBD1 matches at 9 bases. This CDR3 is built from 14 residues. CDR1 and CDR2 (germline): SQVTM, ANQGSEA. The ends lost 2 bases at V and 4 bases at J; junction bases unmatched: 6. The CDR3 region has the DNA TGCAGCGTTGAATTTGGGGACAGGGAATACGAGCAGTACTTC. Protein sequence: CSVEFGDREYEQYF.

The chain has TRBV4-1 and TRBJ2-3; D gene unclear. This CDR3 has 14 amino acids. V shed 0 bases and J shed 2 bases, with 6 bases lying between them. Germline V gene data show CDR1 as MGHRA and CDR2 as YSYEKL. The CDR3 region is CASSQEGFTDTQYF. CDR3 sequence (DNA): TGCGCCAGCAGCCAAGAGGGCTTCACAGATACGCAGTATTTT.

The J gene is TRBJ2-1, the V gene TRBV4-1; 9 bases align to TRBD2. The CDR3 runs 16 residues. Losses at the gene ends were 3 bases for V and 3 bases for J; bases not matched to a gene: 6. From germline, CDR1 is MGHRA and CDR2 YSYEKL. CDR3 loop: CASSQVRLADYNEQFF. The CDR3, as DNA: TGCGCCAGCAGCCAGGTGCGACTAGCGGACTACAATGAGCAGTTCTTC.

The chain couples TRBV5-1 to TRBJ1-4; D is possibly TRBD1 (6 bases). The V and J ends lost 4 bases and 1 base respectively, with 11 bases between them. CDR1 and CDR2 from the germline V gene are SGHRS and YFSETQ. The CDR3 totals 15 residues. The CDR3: CASSPIQGTNEKLFF. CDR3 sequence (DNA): TGCGCCAGCAGCCCAATACAGGGAACTAATGAAAAACTGTTTTTT. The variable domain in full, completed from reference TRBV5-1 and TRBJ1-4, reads KAGVTQTPRYLIKTRGQQVTLSCSPISGHRSVSWYQQTPGQGLQFLFEYFSETQRNKGNFPGRFSGRQFSNSRSEMNVSTLELGDSALYLCASSPIQGTNEKLFFGSGTQLSVL.